Presented here are 4 T cell receptor beta chains from one specimen sequenced in a study of T cells in narcolepsy. No antigen has been identified for these receptors. Sequencing used immunoSEQ multiplex PCR; TCRdb keeps in-frame clones, though not all of them. The sample has 1,500 or so clones, around 42% seen once. The sample was cultured CD8+ T cells from cerebrospinal fluid. The receptors stem from a human donor with narcolepsy.

Of note for this clone: Only one base separates this from a far larger clonotype, so it likely reflects a read error. This rearrangement joins TRBV7-6 to TRBJ1-3; no clear D. Looked up from germline, CDR1 is SGHVS and CDR2 is FNYEAQ. The CDR3 runs to 13 residues. CDR3 DNA: TGTGCCAGCAGCTTGCTCAGTGGAGACACCATATATTTT. As protein: CASSLLSGDTIYF.

Relative to its sample, this clone is medium-sized. The genes are TRBV27 and TRBJ2-1; 7 positions agree with TRBD2. The junction had 5 bases not matched to a gene; V was cut back by 4 bases and J by 5 bases. The CDR3 totals 14 residues. Germline CDR1 MNHEY, CDR2 SMNVEV (reference sequence). The CDR3 DNA follows: TGTGCCAGCAGTTGGGGGGGGGTAGACAATGAGCAGTTCTTC. Translated: CASSWGGVDNEQFF.

This clone was seen only a few times. The chain carries TRBV30 and TRBJ2-3, with D possibly matching TRBD1 (7 bases). Per the germline V gene, CDR1 is GTSNPN and CDR2 is SVGIG (reference sequence). The length of the CDR3 is 12 residues. With 8 bases removed from V and 5 bases from J, the gap between germline ends came to 14 bases. The CDR3 is CAQGGFGDTQYF. The CDR3, as DNA: TGTGCCCAGGGGGGATTTGGAGATACGCAGTATTTT.

The genes are TRBV12-5 and TRBJ2-7; D unclear. CDR3 length equals 12 residues. From germline, CDR1 is LGHNT and CDR2 FRNRAP. Trimming pared 2 bases from V and 7 bases from J, leaving 9 bases between. The CDR3 region has the DNA TGTGCTAGTGGTTTGAACGGGCTTGAGCAGTACTTC. Its translation is CASGLNGLEQYF.